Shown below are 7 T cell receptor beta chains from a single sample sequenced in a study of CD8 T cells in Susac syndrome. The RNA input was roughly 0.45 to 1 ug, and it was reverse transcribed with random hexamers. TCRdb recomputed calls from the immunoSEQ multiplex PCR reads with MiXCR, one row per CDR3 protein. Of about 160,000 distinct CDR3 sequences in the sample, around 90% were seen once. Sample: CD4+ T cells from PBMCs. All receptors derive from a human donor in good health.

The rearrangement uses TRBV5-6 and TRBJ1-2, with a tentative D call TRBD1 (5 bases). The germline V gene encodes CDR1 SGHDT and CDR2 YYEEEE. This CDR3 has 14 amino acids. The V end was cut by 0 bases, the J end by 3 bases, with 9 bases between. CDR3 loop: CASSLERGDYGYTF. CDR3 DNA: TGTGCCAGCAGCTTGGAAAGGGGCGACTATGGCTACACCTTC.

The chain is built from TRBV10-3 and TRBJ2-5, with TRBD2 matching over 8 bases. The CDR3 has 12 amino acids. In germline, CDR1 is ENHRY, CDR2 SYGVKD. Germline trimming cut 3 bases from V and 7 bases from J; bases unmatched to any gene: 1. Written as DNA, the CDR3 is TGTGCCATCAGTGAACGGGAGGGGACCCAGTACTTC. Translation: CAISEREGTQYF.

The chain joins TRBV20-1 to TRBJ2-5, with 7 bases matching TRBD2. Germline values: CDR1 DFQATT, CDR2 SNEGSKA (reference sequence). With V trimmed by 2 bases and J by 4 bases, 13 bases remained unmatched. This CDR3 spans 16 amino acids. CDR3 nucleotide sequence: TGCAGTGCTAGAAGCCCCACGGGAGGCTCGAGAGAGACCCAGTACTTC. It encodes CSARSPTGGSRETQYF.

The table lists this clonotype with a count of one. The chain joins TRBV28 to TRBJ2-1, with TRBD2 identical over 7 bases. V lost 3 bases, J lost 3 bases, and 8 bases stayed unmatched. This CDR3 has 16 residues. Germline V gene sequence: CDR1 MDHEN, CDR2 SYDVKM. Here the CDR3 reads CASSFGGSPYYNEQFF. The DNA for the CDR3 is TGTGCCAGCAGTTTCGGGGGGTCCCCCTACTACAATGAGCAGTTCTTC. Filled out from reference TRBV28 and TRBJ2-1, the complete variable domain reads DVKVTQSSRYLVKRTGEKVFLECVQDMDHENMFWYRQDPGLGLRLIYFSYDVKMKEKGDIPEGYSVSREKKERFSLILESASTNQTSMYLCASSFGGSPYYNEQFFGPGTRLTVL.

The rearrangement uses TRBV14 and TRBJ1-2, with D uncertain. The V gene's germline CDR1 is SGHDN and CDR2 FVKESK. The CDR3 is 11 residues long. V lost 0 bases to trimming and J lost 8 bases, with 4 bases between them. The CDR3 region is CASSQEFGYTF. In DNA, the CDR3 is TGTGCCAGCAGCCAAGAGTTCGGCTACACCTTC.

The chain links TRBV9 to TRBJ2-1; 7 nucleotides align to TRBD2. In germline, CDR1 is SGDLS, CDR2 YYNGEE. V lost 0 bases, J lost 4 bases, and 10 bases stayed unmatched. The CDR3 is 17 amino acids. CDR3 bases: TGTGCCAGCAGCGTAGGATCTGCTAGCGGCCTGTACAATGAGCAGTTCTTC. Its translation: CASSVGSASGLYNEQFF.

The CDR3 DNA reads TGCGCCAGCAGTGAGGGGTCCCTCCCGGACACTGAAGCTTTCTTT. Encoded protein: CASSEGSLPDTEAFF. The gene calls are TRBV10-1 and TRBJ1-1; no clear D gene. Trimming removed 2 bases from V and 3 bases from J, with 13 bases in between. The germline V gene has CDR1 WNHNN and CDR2 SYGVQD (reference sequence). The CDR3 has 15 residues.